A single sample is the source of the 21 T cell receptor beta chains below, sequenced in a study of cytomegalovirus exposure and HLA in healthy donors. A multiplex PCR was run with 60 Vbeta primers and 13 Jbeta primers. Some clones are missing from TCRdb's copy, which holds only in-frame ones; the method was immunoSEQ multiplex PCR. The repertoire consists of around 120,000 clones, with over 70% occurring once and the leading ten covering around 1.8%. The sequenced sample was PBMCs. Receptors originate from a middle-aged woman in good health and CMV-seronegative.

This clone was picked up a small number of times. This chain connects TRBV7-3 to TRBJ2-5; 9 bases align to TRBD1. TRBJ2-7 explains the end of the DNA better; the J call may be wrong. The germline V gene has CDR1 SGHTA and CDR2 FQGTGA. This CDR3 contains 14 residues. As DNA, the CDR3 is TGTGCCACCGCTGGCCGGGACAGGGCCTACGAGCAGTACTTC. It translates to CATAGRDRAYEQYF.

The rearrangement links TRBV7-9 to TRBJ2-2; D ambiguous. Per the germline V gene, CDR1 is SEHNR and CDR2 is FQNEAQ (reference sequence). This CDR3 comprises 14 residues. The V end lost 5 bases, the J end lost 2 bases, and 9 bases lay between the germline ends. The CDR3 region has the DNA TGTGCCAGCAGCGGCCCGTCAAACACCGGGGAGCTGTTTTTT. Translating it yields CASSGPSNTGELFF.

This clone was observed a single time. The chain employs TRBV27 and TRBJ2-3; unclear D gene. The CDR3 spans 13 residues. Trimming removed 6 bases at V and 0 bases at J, with 7 bases between. Per the germline V gene, CDR1 is MNHEY and CDR2 is SMNVEV (reference sequence). CDR3 region: CASRLTSTDTQYF. CDR3 sequence (DNA): TGTGCCAGCAGGCTGACTAGCACAGATACGCAGTATTTT.

This rearrangement joins TRBV28 to TRBJ2-1, with TRBD2 as a possible D gene (6 bases). The germline V gene has CDR1 MDHEN and CDR2 SYDVKM. The CDR3 spans 15 residues. Between the trimmed V and J ends, which lost 4 bases and 1 base, there was a span of 11 bases. CDR3 sequence (DNA): TGTGCCAGCAGTTGGGGCGGGAATTCCTACAATGAGCAGTTCTTC. Amino acids: CASSWGGNSYNEQFF.

The chain carries TRBV5-5 and TRBJ1-1; 12 nucleotides match TRBD1. Germline-derived CDR1 and CDR2 are SGHKS and YYEKEE (reference sequence). The trim removed 3 bases at V and 7 bases at J, leaving 4 bases unmatched. This CDR3 region has 14 residues. The CDR3 DNA reads TGTGCCAGCAGCTGGGGACAGGGGGCGTTTGAAGCTTTCTTT. This encodes CASSWGQGAFEAFF.

The rearrangement joins TRBV27 to TRBJ2-5, with 8 bases aligning to TRBD2. V shed 0 bases and J 4 bases; nucleotides not matched to a gene: 10. The CDR3 is 17 residues long. Per germline, CDR1 MNHEY and CDR2 SMNVEV (reference sequence). CDR3 region: CASSLSYAGGGGETQYF. The CDR3 DNA follows: TGTGCCAGCAGTTTATCATATGCGGGGGGCGGTGGAGAGACCCAGTACTTC.

The chain joins TRBV19 to TRBJ1-2, with D possibly matching TRBD1 (5 bases). CDR1 LNHDA and CDR2 SQIVND come from the germline V gene (reference sequence). Deletions cut 7 bases from V and 3 bases from J, with 18 bases between. The CDR3 is 15 amino acids. CDR3 sequence (DNA): TGTGCCAGTAACACTGATTTCAGGGAACACTATGGCTACACCTTC. Residues: CASNTDFREHYGYTF.

The rearrangement links TRBV25-1 to TRBJ2-1; no reliable D call. V lost 3 bases and J lost 0, with 18 bases in between. The CDR3 has 18 amino acids. Germline V gene lookup returns CDR1 MGHDK and CDR2 SYGVNS. Here the CDR3 reads CASSEGLKPPRSYNEQFF. Written as DNA, the CDR3 is TGTGCCAGCAGTGAGGGCCTCAAGCCGCCCCGCTCCTACAATGAGCAGTTCTTC.

This clone was observed a single time. The rearrangement joins TRBV7-3 to TRBJ2-3; D gene unclear. The CDR3 has 14 residues. The germline V and J ends were trimmed by 2 bases and 2 bases, with 8 bases remaining between them. The germline CDR1 and CDR2 sequences are SGHTA and FQGTGA. The CDR3 DNA follows: TGTGCCAGCAGCTTAGGGCACTCCACAGATACGCAGTATTTT. It yields the protein CASSLGHSTDTQYF.

This rearrangement joins TRBV5-1 to TRBJ2-7; 9 nucleotides match TRBD1. The CDR3 length is 15 residues. Trimming took 2 bases from V and 5 from J; bases not matched to a gene: 8. The V gene's germline CDR1 is SGHRS and CDR2 YFSETQ. This chain's CDR3 is CASSLSGTGYNEQYF. The DNA for the CDR3 is TGCGCCAGCAGCTTATCCGGGACAGGGTACAACGAGCAGTACTTC.

The chain joins TRBV7-9 to TRBJ2-2; D perhaps matches TRBD1 (6 bases). The germline gives CDR1 SEHNR, CDR2 FQNEAQ (reference sequence). CDR3 length: 15 amino acids. Trimming stripped 5 bases from V and 2 bases from J, with 12 bases between. The CDR3 is CASSRRGTNTGELFF. CDR3 in DNA: TGTGCCAGCAGCCGAAGGGGGACCAACACCGGGGAGCTGTTTTTT.

V and J are TRBV18 and TRBJ1-5, with a possible D match to TRBD1 (6 bases). Per germline, CDR1 KGHSH and CDR2 LQKENI. The CDR3 covers 16 residues. V lost 2 bases, J lost 6 bases, and 17 bases lay in between. CDR3 region: CASSPKGPGEGQPQHF. The CDR3 region has the DNA TGTGCCAGCTCACCAAAGGGCCCAGGGGAGGGTCAGCCCCAGCATTTT.

V usage is TRBV19 and J usage is TRBJ2-3, with 8 bases matching TRBD2. Germline V CDR1 and CDR2: LNHDA, SQIVND (reference sequence). This CDR3 has 15 amino acids. Losses at the gene ends were 4 bases for V and 3 bases for J; bases not matched to a gene: 6. The CDR3 DNA follows: TGTGCCAGTAGTACTGGGACTAGTTTTACAGATACGCAGTATTTT. This gives the protein CASSTGTSFTDTQYF.

The chain couples TRBV7-9 to TRBJ2-2, with a weak D call TRBD1 (6 bases). V shed 1 base and J shed 7 bases, with 13 bases lying between them. There are 15 residues in the CDR3. Germline CDR1 SEHNR, CDR2 FQNEAQ (reference sequence). This chain's CDR3 is CASSLGQQGNGELFF. For the CDR3, the DNA is TGTGCCAGCAGCTTAGGACAGCAGGGGAACGGGGAGCTGTTTTTT.

The chain uses TRBV28 and TRBJ2-6; 12 nucleotides match TRBD1. V lost 5 bases, J lost 4 bases, and 12 bases stayed unmatched. Germline V CDR1 and CDR2: MDHEN, SYDVKM. The CDR3 spans 19 residues. The CDR3 bases are TGTGCCAGCAGTACCGGGACAGGGGGCGCGTTTATGGGGGCCAACGTCCTGACTTTC. This translates into CASSTGTGGAFMGANVLTF.

This rearrangement joins TRBV11-2 to TRBJ2-4, with D perhaps matching TRBD1 (8 bases). This CDR3 is built from 13 residues. V lost 5 bases, J lost 10 bases, and 15 bases lay in between. Per germline, CDR1 SGHAT and CDR2 FQNNGV. CDR3 coding DNA: TGTGCCAGCAGCGCGGACAGGGAGGGGATTCAGTACTTC. It translates to CASSADREGIQYF.

V is TRBV28 and J is TRBJ2-3; D might be TRBD1 (6 bases). Trimming took off 3 bases at V and 1 base at J, with 8 bases between the two ends. The CDR3 contains 14 residues. The germline V gene encodes CDR1 MDHEN and CDR2 SYDVKM. CDR3: CASSFSGGTDTQYF. The CDR3 DNA follows: TGTGCCAGCAGTTTTTCAGGGGGCACAGATACGCAGTATTTT.

This rearrangement joins TRBV6-5 to TRBJ1-1; 10 bases match TRBD1. CDR1 and CDR2 (germline): MNHEY, SVGAGI. J lost 4 bases, V lost 5 bases, and 4 bases had no gene match. The CDR3 runs to 14 residues. CDR3 in DNA: TGTGCCAGCAGTCAGGACAGGGGGGTCACTGAAGCTTTCTTT. Translation gives CASSQDRGVTEAFF.

This clone came up a few times. V and J are TRBV5-1 and TRBJ1-1; D possibly corresponds to TRBD1 (5 bases). Germline CDR1 is SGHRS and CDR2 is YFSETQ. The CDR3 sequence is 16 residues long. With 0 bases removed from V and 4 bases from J, the gap between germline ends came to 16 bases. DNA of the CDR3: TGCGCCAGCAGCTTGGGAAACTCAGGGATCGGCACTGAAGCTTTCTTT. Translation: CASSLGNSGIGTEAFF. Filled out from reference TRBV5-1 and TRBJ1-1, the complete variable domain reads KAGVTQTPRYLIKTRGQQVTLSCSPISGHRSVSWYQQTPGQGLQFLFEYFSETQRNKGNFPGRFSGRQFSNSRSEMNVSTLELGDSALYLCASSLGNSGIGTEAFFGQGTRLTVV.

The J gene is TRBJ2-7, the V gene TRBV5-1; a weak D match, TRBD1 (6 bases). CDR1 SGHRS and CDR2 YFSETQ come from the germline V gene. V was clipped by 0 bases and J by 3 bases, with 7 bases between them. This CDR3 comprises 13 residues. For the CDR3, the DNA is TGCGCCAGCAGCTTGGGACAGGACTACGAGCAGTACTTC. It codes for CASSLGQDYEQYF.

The V call is TRBV30, the J call TRBJ2-5; 8 bases are shared with TRBD1. The CDR3 is made up of 15 amino acids. CDR1 is GTSNPN, CDR2 SVGIG, per germline (reference sequence). V lost 5 bases, J lost 2 bases, and 10 bases stayed unmatched. The CDR3 region is CAWGTGPYGQETQYF. CDR3 nucleotides: TGTGCCTGGGGGACAGGCCCGTATGGGCAAGAGACCCAGTACTTC.